The 15 T cell receptor beta chains reported below all come from one sample, sequenced in a study of T-cell memory formation after mild COVID-19. In TCRdb, the 5' RACE reads were re-called with MiXCR into one record per CDR3 protein. The data show about 390,000 distinct CDR3 sequences, around a sixth seen once. The sample taken for sequencing was PBMCs or a T cell subset sorted from them (not recorded which). The receptors stem from a man between 18 and 29 years old who had mild COVID-19 (a few samples of this study predate the infection). Cell type and time point are not known.

This clonotype was seen more than once but under ten times. This chain connects TRBV7-9 to TRBJ2-1; D not resolved. V was cut by 2 bases and J by 4 bases, with 12 bases left in between. This CDR3 spans 15 amino acids. CDR1 is SEHNR, CDR2 FQNEAQ, per germline (reference sequence). The CDR3 DNA reads as TGTGCCAGCAGCTTACGTGAAGCCTCTTACAATGAGCAGTTCTTC. Its protein is CASSLREASYNEQFF.

This clonotype was detected a few times. This sequence joins TRBV7-2 and TRBJ2-7; a weak D match, TRBD2 (5 bases). CDR1 and CDR2 (germline): SGHTA, FQGNSA. Between the trimmed V and J ends, which lost 2 bases and 3 bases, there was a span of 11 bases. This CDR3 spans 14 amino acids. CDR3 sequence: CASSLSEGGYEQYV. The CDR3 region has the DNA TGTGCCAGCAGCTTATCCGAAGGAGGCTACGAGCAGTACGTC.

In its sample, this clonotype was seen a few times. A much larger clone sits a single nucleotide away, making a read error possible. The chain has TRBV5-6 and TRBJ1-5; 7 nucleotides align to TRBD1. The V segment lost 3 bases and the J segment 2 bases; nucleotides outside the gene matches: 2. Germline V lookup: CDR1 SGHDT, CDR2 YYEEEE. The CDR3 consists of 14 residues. Written as DNA, the CDR3 is TGTGCCAGCAGCTCGGGACAGCGCAATCAGCCCCAGCATTTT. Residues: CASSSGQRNQPQHF.

The chain couples TRBV30 to TRBJ1-1; D is ambiguous. The CDR3 contains 14 residues. V lost 5 bases, J lost 1 base, and 14 bases lay in between. Germline-derived CDR1 and CDR2 are GTSNPN and SVGIG (reference sequence). The CDR3 protein is CAWARWAENTEAFF. The CDR3 coding sequence is TGTGCCTGGGCACGGTGGGCTGAGAACACTGAAGCTTTCTTT.

This clonotype was seen many times. The V gene is TRBV6-2 or TRBV6-3, the J gene TRBJ2-7; TRBD2 matches at 7 bases. The CDR3 spans 13 residues. V lost 4 bases to trimming and J lost 1 base; unmatched junction nucleotides: 1. Germline V CDR1 and CDR2: MNHEY, SVGEGT. Here the CDR3 reads CASSSGGSYEQYV. The CDR3 bases are TGTGCCAGCAGTTCGGGGGGATCCTACGAGCAGTACGTC.

This sequence joins TRBV28 and TRBJ2-4, with TRBD2 as a possible D gene (7 bases). The ends were cut back, 3 bases at V and 0 bases at J, with 12 bases in the middle. The germline V gene has CDR1 MDHEN and CDR2 SYDVKM. The CDR3 has 16 amino acids. CDR3 sequence (DNA): TGTGCCAGCAGTTTGGGGGGGGCACTAGCCAAAAACATTCAGTACTTC. Translated, it gives CASSLGGALAKNIQYF.

This clonotype has a handful of counts. The J gene is TRBJ1-2, the V gene TRBV6-5, with 7 bases fitting TRBD1. In germline, CDR1 is MNHEY, CDR2 SVGAGI. This CDR3 is 15 amino acids long. Trimming removed 0 bases from V and 4 bases from J; junction bases left unmatched: 5. Here the CDR3 DNA reads TGTGCCAGCAGTTACTCCTGGGACAGAGGCTATGGCTACACCTTC. This translates into CASSYSWDRGYGYTF.

Here the CDR3 reads CASSLQQGNYGYTF. The DNA for the CDR3 is TGCGCCAGCAGCTTACAACAGGGTAACTATGGCTACACCTTC. The gene calls are TRBV5-1 and TRBJ1-2; D is perhaps TRBD1 (6 bases). Trimming removed 2 bases from V and 1 base from J, with 9 bases in between. Germline assignment: CDR1 SGHRS and CDR2 YFSETQ. The CDR3 runs to 14 residues.

This clonotype appeared a few times. The chain combines TRBV6-2 or TRBV6-3 with TRBJ2-5, with D perhaps TRBD1 or TRBD2 (5 bases each). The CDR3 extends over 15 amino acids. V lost 4 bases and J 2 bases, leaving 14 bases between the germline ends. CDR1 is MNHEY, CDR2 SVGEGT, per germline. Here the CDR3 DNA reads TGTGCCAGCAGTTCTCGGGGCCAGGGACAAGAGACCCAGTACTTC. Protein sequence: CASSSRGQGQETQYF.

This clonotype appeared a few times. The chain links TRBV28 to TRBJ1-1; D remains ambiguous. The CDR3 covers 12 residues. CDR1 is MDHEN and CDR2 is SYDVKM in the germline V gene. The V end lost 6 bases, the J end lost 3 bases, and 8 bases lay between the germline ends. As DNA, the CDR3 is TGTGCCAGCAGGACGGCCCACACTGAAGCTTTCTTT. It codes for CASRTAHTEAFF. Variable domain in full (rest from reference TRBV28 and TRBJ1-1): DVKVTQSSRYLVKRTGEKVFLECVQDMDHENMFWYRQDPGLGLRLIYFSYDVKMKEKGDIPEGYSVSREKKERFSLILESASTNQTSMYLCASRTAHTEAFFGQGTRLTVV.

CDR3 DNA sequence: TGTGCCAGCAGATTCTACAGGGGCCAACGCACAGATACGCAGTATTTT. Translating gives CASRFYRGQRTDTQYF. The genes are TRBV2 and TRBJ2-3; TRBD1 agrees at 7 bases. Germline V CDR1 and CDR2: SNHLY, FYNNEI. The CDR3 sequence is 16 residues long. V dropped 6 bases and J dropped 1; count of bases not matched to a gene: 10.

The V and J genes are TRBV5-6 and TRBJ2-7; D is unclear. This CDR3 contains 13 residues. Germline loops: CDR1 SGHDT, CDR2 YYEEEE. The V end lost 0 bases, the J end lost 9 bases, and 13 bases lay between the germline ends. The CDR3 loop is CASSLAYRLPQYF. CDR3 in DNA: TGTGCCAGCAGCTTGGCCTACCGGCTCCCGCAGTACTTC.

The chain joins TRBV5-1 to TRBJ1-4; possible D gene TRBD1, 6 bases. Germline V CDR1 and CDR2: SGHRS, YFSETQ. V was shortened by 3 bases and J by 8 bases, with 20 bases between the two germline ends. The CDR3 has 16 amino acids. The CDR3 DNA reads TGCGCCAGCAGCTCGCTCATCGGGGGCTCGCTAGAAAAACTGTTTTTT. This encodes CASSSLIGGSLEKLFF.

V gene TRBV7-2 combines with J gene TRBJ2-2, with 12 bases identical to TRBD2. Germline V gene lookup returns CDR1 SGHTA and CDR2 FQGNSA. This CDR3 spans 18 amino acids. Trimming removed 1 base from V and 2 bases from J; junction bases left unmatched: 5. The CDR3 sequence: CASSLVASGGANTGELFF. The DNA of the CDR3 is TGTGCCAGCAGCTTAGTTGCTAGCGGGGGGGCCAACACCGGGGAGCTGTTTTTT.

This clonotype appeared many times. V and J are TRBV12-3 or TRBV12-4 and TRBJ2-4; 7 bases match TRBD1. The J segment lost 7 bases and the V segment lost 4 bases, leaving 7 bases of the junction unmatched. The CDR3 spans 14 residues. Here the CDR3 DNA reads TGTGCCAGCAGTTACGAGGGGGCCATCAACATTCAGTACTTC. Its protein product is CASSYEGAINIQYF.